This is a list of T cell receptor beta chains from one sample in a study of cytomegalovirus exposure and HLA in healthy donors. Produced via immunoSEQ multiplex PCR; TCRdb's table is partial and in-frame only. The repertoire holds fewer than 120,000 clones, more than 75% seen once, with more than 1.4% in the top ten. Sample: PBMCs. Source of these receptors: a woman in her twenties or thirties in good health and CMV-seropositive. Both conserved end residues are part of each CDR3. D genes are given only for firm matches. Some rows mark clone size as missing; the rest say once, few, many or name a class of expanded clone.

v_call	j_call	clone_size	d_call	cdr3_nt	cdr3_aa
TRBV4-3	TRBJ2-2	NA	TRBD2	TGCGCCAGCAGCCGCGGACTAGCGGGATCTGGGTCCACCGGGGAGCTGTTTTTT	CASSRGLAGSGSTGELFF
TRBV7-6	TRBJ2-1	NA	TRBD2	TGTGCCAGCAGCTTAGGGGCTAGCGGGGGACTCCCCGGGGAGCAGTTCTTC	CASSLGASGGLPGEQFF
TRBV6-1	TRBJ1-2	NA	TRBD1	TGTGCCAGCAGTTCTCTTACAGGGGGAAAGGATGGCTACACCTTC	CASSSLTGGKDGYTF
TRBV5-5	TRBJ2-7	NA	TRBD1	TGTGCCAGCAGAAAGGGACAGGGAAATCGTCACGAGCAGTACTTC	CASRKGQGNRHEQYF
TRBV2	TRBJ2-7	NA	TRBD1	TGTGCCAGCAGTCGGGACAGAGGCTACGAGCAGTACTTC	CASSRDRGYEQYF
TRBV4-3	TRBJ2-7	NA	NA	TGCGCCAGCAGCCAAGAGATGGGGGCGTTAGAGCAGTACTTC	CASSQEMGALEQYF
TRBV14	TRBJ2-1	NA	TRBD2	TGTGCCAGCAGCCAAGGACTAGCGTCCCATGAGCAGTTCTTC	CASSQGLASHEQFF
TRBV28	TRBJ2-2	NA	NA	TGTGCCAGCAGTCCGGGACTTCTACACGGGGAGCTGTTTTTT	CASSPGLLHGELFF
TRBV5-4	TRBJ2-1	few	TRBD1	TGTGCCAGCAGCCAGGACAGGACCGATGAGCAGTTCTTC	CASSQDRTDEQFF
TRBV5-5	TRBJ2-7	once	TRBD1	TGTGCCAGCAGCCGGACAGGGTTGAACGAGCAGTACTTC	CASSRTGLNEQYF
TRBV7-6	TRBJ2-7	NA	NA	TGTGCCAGCAGCTTAGCAACCGGGGTGGAGCAGTACTTC	CASSLATGVEQYF
TRBV27	TRBJ2-1	NA	TRBD1	TGTGCCAGCAGTTCCCGCAGGGGGCAATTATACAATGAGCAGTTCTTC	CASSSRRGQLYNEQFF
TRBV6-5	TRBJ2-7	few	TRBD1	TGTGCCAGCAGTGGGGGACAGAAATACGAGCAGTACTTC	CASSGGQKYEQYF
TRBV6-1	TRBJ1-1	NA	TRBD1	TGTGCCAGCAGTGACCGACAGGGGATGACTGAAGCTTTCTTT	CASSDRQGMTEAFF
TRBV28	TRBJ1-1	NA	NA	TGTGCCAGCAGTTTAATTGAGCGGGGGACACCGGGTAGGGCTTTCTTT	CASSLIERGTPGRAFF
TRBV7-9	TRBJ2-2	NA	TRBD1	TGTGCCAGCAGCACCGGGACAGGGGACTCCGGGGAGCTGTTTTTT	CASSTGTGDSGELFF
TRBV7-9	TRBJ1-4	NA	TRBD1	TGTGCCAGCAGCCGGGGACAGGCGGTTGGAACTAATGAAAAACTGTTTTTT	CASSRGQAVGTNEKLFF
TRBV29-1	TRBJ2-5	NA	TRBD1	TGCAGCGTTGAGGCCGACAGGGGGCGGTCAGAGACCCAGTACTTC	CSVEADRGRSETQYF
TRBV6-7	TRBJ1-4	NA	TRBD1	TGTGCCAGCAGTTACTCGAGAGGGGGCCCCAATGAAAAACTGTTTTTT	CASSYSRGGPNEKLFF
TRBV19	TRBJ2-7	NA	NA	TGTGCCAGTAGTATAGGGCTGAGGACAGTCGTCGGCGAGCAGTACTTC	CASSIGLRTVVGEQYF
TRBV18	TRBJ2-7	NA	TRBD1	TGTGCCAGCTCTCGGGACAGGGAAATCTACGAGCAGTACTTC	CASSRDREIYEQYF
TRBV5-6	TRBJ1-6	NA	TRBD1	TGTGCCAGCAGCTTCGGACAGGGGAATTCACCCCTCCACTTT	CASSFGQGNSPLHF
TRBV2	TRBJ1-5	few	TRBD1	TGTGCCAGCAGTCCCGCCTTGGACAGGGGCCAGCATTTT	CASSPALDRGQHF
TRBV4-1	TRBJ1-4	NA	NA	TGCGCCAGCAGCATTACAACTAATGAAAAACTGTTTTTT	CASSITTNEKLFF
TRBV5-1	TRBJ2-5	NA	NA	TGCGCCAGCAGCTTGTACAGGGAAGAGACCCAGTACTTC	CASSLYREETQYF
TRBV6-5	TRBJ1-5	NA	NA	TGTGCCAGCAGTTACCTGGGCAGGGAAGTTCAGCCCCAGCATTTT	CASSYLGREVQPQHF
TRBV4-1	TRBJ1-2	NA	NA	TGCGCCAGCAGCCAACCCTGGGACAACAGCTATGGCTACACCTTC	CASSQPWDNSYGYTF
TRBV7-2	TRBJ2-3	NA	TRBD2	TGTGCCAGCAGCTTAGGGTCTAGCGGGGGGGGCACAGATACGCAGTATTTT	CASSLGSSGGGTDTQYF
TRBV7-2	TRBJ2-2	NA	NA	TGTGCCAGCAGCAAGCGGAGAACGAACACCGGGGAGCTGTTTTTT	CASSKRRTNTGELFF
TRBV5-6	TRBJ2-3	NA	TRBD2	TGTGCCAGCAGCTTGAGCGGGGGGGCCGTATTTTTAGATACGCAGTATTTT	CASSLSGGAVFLDTQYF
TRBV7-2	TRBJ2-7	NA	NA	TGTGCCAGCAGCTTCTCCTCGGGAAGCGAGCAGTACTTC	CASSFSSGSEQYF
TRBV6-4	TRBJ2-1	NA	TRBD2	TGTGCCAGCAGTGAGACTAGCGGGGCCTACAATGAGCAGTTCTTC	CASSETSGAYNEQFF
TRBV25-1	TRBJ1-3	NA	TRBD1	TGTGCCAGCAGAGCCGGGACAGGAGGATCCTCTGGAAACACCATATATTTT	CASRAGTGGSSGNTIYF
TRBV7-2	TRBJ2-1	NA	NA	TGTGCCAGCAGCTTAGGGTGGCGGGGCATGGTCTTC	CASSLGWRGMVF
TRBV2	TRBJ1-5	NA	TRBD1	TGTGCCAGCAGCCGGGGACAGGCTTATCAGCCCCAGCATTTT	CASSRGQAYQPQHF
TRBV30	TRBJ2-5	NA	NA	TGTGCCTGGAGGGGGGGAGCTAGCCAAGAGACCCAGTACTTC	CAWRGGASQETQYF
TRBV27	TRBJ2-5	NA	NA	TGTGCCAGCAGTGCCACAGGGGGCAGCGGGAGCGGAAAGACCCAGTACTTC	CASSATGGSGSGKTQYF